A selection of T cell receptor beta chains follows, all from one sample in a study of cytomegalovirus exposure and HLA in healthy donors. Repertoires were generated with immunoSEQ multiplex PCR, while TCRdb's copy carries only in-frame clones and drops some. The sample yields around 130,000 clones, 65% to 90% seen once. Sequenced input: PBMCs. These receptors all come from a girl aged 2 to 10 in good health and CMV-seronegative. Each CDR3 is given with its conserved first and last residue. A D gene is named only where the DNA matches it firmly. Not all rows give a size; the values are once, few, many and, for expanded clones, a class.

j_call | cdr3_length | d_call | clone_size | v_call | cdr3_nt | cdr3_aa
TRBJ1-2 | 16 | NA | NA | TRBV5-6 | TGTGCCAGCAGCTTGGTCGACAGGACCCCTAACTATGGCTACACCTTC | CASSLVDRTPNYGYTF
TRBJ2-5 | 13 | NA | once | TRBV19 | TGTACCAGTAGTATTGGCGGAGAAGAGACCCAGTACTTC | CTSSIGGEETQYF
TRBJ1-1 | 14 | NA | NA | TRBV28 | TGTGCCAGCAGTTTAAGACCCCCGGGCACTGAAGCTTTCTTT | CASSLRPPGTEAFF
TRBJ2-3 | 16 | TRBD2 | NA | TRBV7-2 | TGTGCCAGCAGCCCCGGGACTAGCGGGAGAACAGATACGCAGTATTTT | CASSPGTSGRTDTQYF
TRBJ1-1 | 13 | NA | NA | TRBV30 | TGTGCCTGGAGTAGAGCGGGGAACACTGAAGCTTTCTTT | CAWSRAGNTEAFF
TRBJ2-1 | 18 | NA | NA | TRBV4-2 | TGTGCCAGCAGCCAATCGGGCGGGTCCTCTCCTACCTACAATGAGCAGTTCTTC | CASSQSGGSSPTYNEQFF
TRBJ2-1 | 16 | TRBD1 | NA | TRBV28 | TGTGCCAGCAGTTTCGCTAGGACAGGGGTCTACAATGAGCAGTTCTTC | CASSFARTGVYNEQFF
TRBJ2-7 | 16 | TRBD2 | NA | TRBV7-6 | TGTGCCAGCAGCTTAGCACCGACTAGCGGGAGCGCCGAGCAGTACTTC | CASSLAPTSGSAEQYF
TRBJ2-1 | 16 | TRBD2 | NA | TRBV19 | TGTGCCAGTAGTACCGTAGCGGGACCCGGCTACAATGAGCAGTTCTTC | CASSTVAGPGYNEQFF
TRBJ1-6 | 14 | NA | NA | TRBV7-3 | TGTGCCAGCAGCTCGGCGGGGACCAATTCACCCCTCCACTTT | CASSSAGTNSPLHF
TRBJ1-1 | 15 | NA | NA | TRBV4-1 | TGCGCCAGCAGCCGAGGGTACGGGGAGATCACTGAAGCTTTCTTT | CASSRGYGEITEAFF
TRBJ2-7 | 14 | TRBD1 | NA | TRBV29-1 | TGCAGCGTTGAAGAGACGACAGGGACCTACGAGCAGTACTTC | CSVEETTGTYEQYF
TRBJ2-5 | 16 | NA | NA | TRBV30 | TGTGCCTGGAGTACACCGGGACACCGGTACCAAGAGACCCAGTACTTC | CAWSTPGHRYQETQYF
TRBJ2-7 | 13 | TRBD1 | NA | TRBV28 | TGTGCCAGCAGTTTACTCACAGGGGACGAGCAGTACTTC | CASSLLTGDEQYF
TRBJ2-1 | 15 | NA | NA | TRBV4-3 | TGCGCCAGCAGCCAAGAAATGGTCGAGGCGGGTGAGCAGTTCTTC | CASSQEMVEAGEQFF
TRBJ2-1 | 15 | TRBD2 | many | TRBV6-1 | TGTGCCAGCAGTGAAGCTAACACGCCGGGACTAGACTTGTTCTTC | CASSEANTPGLDLFF
TRBJ2-7 | 14 | NA | once | TRBV2 | TGTGCCAGCAGTGACTTACAGGGTTACAACGAGCAGTACTTC | CASSDLQGYNEQYF
TRBJ2-7 | 16 | TRBD1 | NA | TRBV13 | TGTGCCAGCAGCTGGAAGGTCGGACAGGCCGCCTACGAGCAGTACTTC | CASSWKVGQAAYEQYF
TRBJ2-5 | 14 | NA | NA | TRBV6-1 | TGTGCCACCTCGCGCCGGGTTGATCAAGAGACCCAGTACTTC | CATSRRVDQETQYF
TRBJ2-7 | 12 | TRBD1 | NA | TRBV10-1 | TGCGCCAGCAGAGGACAGGGGGACGAGCAGTACTTC | CASRGQGDEQYF
TRBJ2-1 | 13 | TRBD2 | NA | TRBV19 | TGTGCCACGGCGGGAGGGGCCTACAATGAGCAGTTCTTC | CATAGGAYNEQFF
TRBJ2-7 | 14 | NA | NA | TRBV28 | TGTGCCAGCAGTTTAGGCGCGACAGCCTACGAGCAGTACTTC | CASSLGATAYEQYF
TRBJ2-5 | 15 | NA | NA | TRBV4-2 | TGTGCCAGCAGCCTTCGACAGGACAACCAAGAGACCCAGTACTTC | CASSLRQDNQETQYF
TRBJ2-7 | 17 | TRBD2 | NA | TRBV7-9 | TGTTCCAGCAGCTCGACCCAGACTAGCGGGGGCGATTACGAGCAGTACTTC | CSSSSTQTSGGDYEQYF
TRBJ1-1 | 13 | NA | NA | TRBV4-1 | TGCGCCAGCAGCCAAGTCGGGAACACTGAAGCTTTCTTT | CASSQVGNTEAFF
TRBJ1-2 | 13 | NA | NA | TRBV7-9 | TGTGCCAGCAGCTTTGAGAGCGACTATGGCTACACCTTC | CASSFESDYGYTF
TRBJ2-1 | 15 | NA | NA | TRBV6-5 | TGTGCCAGCAGTTACTCTAGCGTCCGGGGCAATGAGCAGTTCTTC | CASSYSSVRGNEQFF
TRBJ1-1 | 14 | TRBD1 | NA | TRBV2 | TGTGCCAGCAGGGAAGGGACAGCCAACACTGAAGCTTTCTTT | CASREGTANTEAFF
TRBJ1-1 | 15 | NA | NA | TRBV18 | TGTGCCAGCTCACGGGGGGGGAATTCGGGCACTGAAGCTTTCTTT | CASSRGGNSGTEAFF
TRBJ2-7 | 13 | NA | NA | TRBV7-2 | TGTGCCAGCAGCTTATTCCCCGCCTACGAGCAGTACTTC | CASSLFPAYEQYF
TRBJ1-5 | 13 | NA | NA | TRBV15 | TGTGCCACCAGCCAGGAGGCGACTCAGCCCCAGCATTTT | CATSQEATQPQHF
TRBJ1-1 | 13 | NA | NA | TRBV6-6 | TGTGCCAGCAGTTACGAGGAGGGCACTGAAGCTTTCTTT | CASSYEEGTEAFF
TRBJ1-1 | 13 | NA | NA | TRBV5-4 | TGTGCCAGCAGCATCACAGGGTACACTGAAGCTTTCTTT | CASSITGYTEAFF
TRBJ2-2 | 16 | NA | NA | TRBV19 | TGTGCCAGTACGTCGTCTGCAGGATGGAACACCGGGGAGCTGTTTTTT | CASTSSAGWNTGELFF
TRBJ1-1 | 15 | TRBD1 | few | TRBV4-3 | TGCGCCAGCAGCCAAAGGGACAGGGAGGGCACTGAAGCTTTCTTT | CASSQRDREGTEAFF
TRBJ2-5 | 15 | NA | NA | TRBV27 | TGTGCCAGCAGTTTAATAGGGCAGGGGAAAGAGACCCAGTACTTC | CASSLIGQGKETQYF
TRBJ2-3 | 14 | NA | few | TRBV15 | TGTGCCACCAGCAGAGTTGCGGAGACAGATACGCAGTATTTT | CATSRVAETDTQYF